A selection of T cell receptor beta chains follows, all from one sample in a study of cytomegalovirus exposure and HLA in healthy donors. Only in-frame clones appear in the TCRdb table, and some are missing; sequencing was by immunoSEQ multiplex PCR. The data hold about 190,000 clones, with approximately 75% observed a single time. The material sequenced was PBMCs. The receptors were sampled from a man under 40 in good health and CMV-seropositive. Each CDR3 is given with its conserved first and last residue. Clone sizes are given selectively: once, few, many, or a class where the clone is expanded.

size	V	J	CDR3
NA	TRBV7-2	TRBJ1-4	CASSLDRGANEKLFF
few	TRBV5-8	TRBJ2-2	CASRPLASGIGELFF
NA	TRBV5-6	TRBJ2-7	CASTTRDRGIYEQYF
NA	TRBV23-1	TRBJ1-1	CASIPWGGGEAFF
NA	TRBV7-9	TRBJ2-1	CASSRNLAGADNEQFF
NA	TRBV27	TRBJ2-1	CASSFVRLSYNEQFF
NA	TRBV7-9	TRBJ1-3	CASSSTNFSGNTIYF
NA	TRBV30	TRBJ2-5	CAWEWADRGPRETQYF
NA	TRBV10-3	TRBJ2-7	CAISPGTSVFEQYF
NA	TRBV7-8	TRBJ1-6	CASSLEENNSPLHF
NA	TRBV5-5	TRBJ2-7	CASSLAEGYDEQYF
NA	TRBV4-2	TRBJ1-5	CASSQDRLGPLQQPQHF
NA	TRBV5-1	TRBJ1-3	CASSYSGAGETTTIYF
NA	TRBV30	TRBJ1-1	CASRVGTATETEAFF
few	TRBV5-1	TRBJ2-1	CASRKTGESNEQFF
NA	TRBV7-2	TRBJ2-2	CARPSGRATGELFF
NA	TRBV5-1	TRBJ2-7	CASSFQAASYEQYF
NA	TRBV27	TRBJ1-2	CASSLVPRGYGYTF
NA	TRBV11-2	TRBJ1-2	CASSLSDRGYGYTF
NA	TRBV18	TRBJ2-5	CASSFTMVLAGESETQYF
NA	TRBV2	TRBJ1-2	CASRGQGNYGYTF
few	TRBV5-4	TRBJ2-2	CASSPDRGLPGELFF
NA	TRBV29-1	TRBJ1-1	CSVVLLLQGMNTEAFF